These 5 T cell receptor beta chains were sequenced from one sample in a study of Graves' ophthalmopathy and Graves' hyperthyroidism. Transcripts of RNA were the source for amplifying TCR beta CDR3 regions. The first-round RT-PCR employed HTBI primers together with the Qiagen OneStep RT-PCR kit. A multiplex PCR was then performed as the second round. TCRdb processed the multiplex PCR reads anew with MiXCR; each CDR3 protein has one entry. Among about 500,000 distinct CDR3 sequences listed, approximately 37% were seen once. The sequenced sample was peripheral blood or thyroid tissue (not recorded which). The receptors were gathered from an adult man with Graves' hyperthyroidism.

Comments on this clonotype: Since no conserved phenylalanine or tryptophan closes the CDR3, a read error is the likely cause. Because the CDR3's place on the DNA is in doubt, the DNA is left out and the CDR3 is given as listed by TCRdb. V gene TRBV7-9 combines with J gene TRBJ2-7; TRBD1, the table's D call, lacks a check against the DNA. Per the germline V gene, CDR1 is SEHNR and CDR2 is FQNEAQ (reference sequence). The CDR3 has 8 amino acids, counting both end residues. CDR3 sequence reads: CASSLGAT.

This clonotype was seen at least ten times. CDR3 coding DNA: TGTGCCAGCAGCCCCCGTTCGGACAGGGAAAAACTGTTTTTT. Translation: CASSPRSDREKLFF. The gene calls are TRBV11-2 and TRBJ1-4; 7 nucleotides match TRBD1. The germline CDR1 and CDR2 sequences are SGHAT and FQNNGV. Trimming cost V 5 bases and J 8 bases; bases outside gene matches: 8. The CDR3 length is 14 residues.

The rearrangement uses TRBV29-1 and TRBJ1-5, with a tentative D call TRBD1 (5 bases). Germline lookup yields CDR1 SQVTM and CDR2 ANQGSEA. This CDR3 region has 13 residues. V lost 4 bases and J 4 bases, leaving 11 bases between the germline ends. The DNA of the CDR3 is TGCAGCGTTGGCCGGGACGTTAATCAGCCCCAGCATTTT. Translating it yields CSVGRDVNQPQHF.

This clonotype has a handful of counts. The chain carries TRBV19 and TRBJ1-2; D possibly corresponds to TRBD1 (5 bases). Per the germline V gene, CDR1 is LNHDA and CDR2 is SQIVND (reference sequence). Trimming left V 4 bases short and J 3 bases short, with 12 bases between. The CDR3 sequence is 14 residues long. For the CDR3, the DNA is TGTGCCAGTAGTACCGCAGGGCAGTACTATGGCTACACCTTC. Translating gives CASSTAGQYYGYTF.

Only a few counts were recorded for this clonotype. The chain employs TRBV4-1 and TRBJ2-5; weak D call: TRBD2 (5 bases). The germline V gene has CDR1 MGHRA and CDR2 YSYEKL. This CDR3 region has 17 residues. The germline V and J ends were trimmed by 0 bases and 5 bases, with 19 bases remaining between them. CDR3 bases: TGCGCCAGCAGCCAAGACCCTAGCCCCTCATCTCTGGAGACCCAGTACTTC. Translating gives CASSQDPSPSSLETQYF.